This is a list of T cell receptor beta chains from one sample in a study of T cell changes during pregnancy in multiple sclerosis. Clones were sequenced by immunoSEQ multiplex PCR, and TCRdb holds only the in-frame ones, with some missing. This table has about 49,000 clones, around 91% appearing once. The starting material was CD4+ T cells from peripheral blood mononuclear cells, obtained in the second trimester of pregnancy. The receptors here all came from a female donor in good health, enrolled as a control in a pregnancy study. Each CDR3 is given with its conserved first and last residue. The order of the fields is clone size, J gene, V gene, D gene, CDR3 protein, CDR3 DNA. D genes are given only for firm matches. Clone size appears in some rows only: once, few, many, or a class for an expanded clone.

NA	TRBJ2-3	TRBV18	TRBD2	CASSPRTSGGSTDTQYF	TGTGCCAGCTCACCACGGACTAGCGGGGGTAGCACAGATACGCAGTATTTT
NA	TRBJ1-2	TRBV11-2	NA	CASSSIVGGGYTF	TGTGCCAGCAGCTCGATCGTAGGGGGTGGCTACACCTTC
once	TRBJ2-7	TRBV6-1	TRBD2	CASRTSGVYEQYF	TGTGCCAGCAGAACTAGCGGGGTCTACGAGCAGTACTTC
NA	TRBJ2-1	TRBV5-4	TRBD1	CASSPDRALDNEQFF	TGTGCCAGCAGTCCGGACAGGGCTTTAGACAATGAGCAGTTCTTC
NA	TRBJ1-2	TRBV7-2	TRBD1	CASSLGTGVGYTF	TGTGCCAGCAGCTTAGGGACAGGGGTTGGCTACACCTTC
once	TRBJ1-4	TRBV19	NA	CASSFRDLDEKLFF	TGTGCCAGTAGTTTCAGGGATCTCGATGAAAAACTGTTTTTT
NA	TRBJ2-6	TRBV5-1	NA	CASSLDGSGANVLTF	TGCGCCAGCAGCTTGGACGGCTCTGGGGCCAACGTCCTGACTTTC
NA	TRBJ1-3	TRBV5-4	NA	CASSLASEGNTIYF	TGTGCCAGCAGCTTGGCGTCCGAGGGAAACACCATATATTTT
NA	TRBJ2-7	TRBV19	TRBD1	CASSNDRGGSYEQYF	TGTGCCAGTAGCAACGACAGGGGGGGGTCCTACGAGCAGTACTTC
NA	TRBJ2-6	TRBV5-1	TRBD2	CASSLEFRDYSSGANVLTF	TGCGCCAGCAGCTTGGAGTTTCGGGACTATAGCTCTGGGGCCAACGTCCTGACTTTC
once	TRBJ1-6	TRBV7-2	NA	CASSLDSFNSPLHF	TGTGCCAGCAGCTTAGACAGTTTTAATTCACCCCTCCACTTT
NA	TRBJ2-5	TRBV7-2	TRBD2	CASSTGLEKETQYF	TGTGCCAGCAGCACGGGACTAGAGAAAGAGACCCAGTACTTC
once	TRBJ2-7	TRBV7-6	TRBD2	CASSLASRGATYEQYF	TGTGCCAGCAGCTTAGCGTCGCGGGGGGCCACCTACGAGCAGTACTTC
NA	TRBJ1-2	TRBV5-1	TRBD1	CASSGGQGAQGYTF	TGCGCCAGCAGCGGGGGACAGGGGGCACAAGGCTACACCTTC
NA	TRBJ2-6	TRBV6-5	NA	CASSYSISSGANVLTF	TGTGCCAGCAGTTACTCGATCAGCTCTGGGGCCAACGTCCTGACTTTC
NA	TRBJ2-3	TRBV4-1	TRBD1	CASSQLGQGRRSDTQYF	TGCGCCAGCAGCCAACTGGGACAGGGGAGGAGGTCAGATACGCAGTATTTT
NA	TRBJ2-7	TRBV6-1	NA	CASSAAGPYEQYF	TGTGCCAGCAGTGCGGCAGGGCCCTACGAGCAGTACTTC
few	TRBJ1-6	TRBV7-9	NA	CASSPGNFNSPLHF	TGTGCCAGCAGCCCCGGGAATTTTAATTCACCCCTCCACTTT
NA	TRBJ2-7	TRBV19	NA	CASRDTDPFYEQYF	TGTGCCAGTAGGGACACCGACCCTTTCTACGAGCAGTACTTC
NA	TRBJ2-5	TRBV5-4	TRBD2	CASSLSGGSQETQYF	TGTGCCAGCAGCCTTAGCGGGGGGAGCCAAGAGACCCAGTACTTC
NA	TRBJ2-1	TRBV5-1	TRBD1	CASSGGQGSHNEQFF	TGCGCCAGCAGCGGGGGACAGGGTAGCCACAATGAGCAGTTCTTC
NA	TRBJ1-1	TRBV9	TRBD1	CASSVGGTGAMNTEAFF	TGTGCCAGCAGCGTTGGCGGGACAGGGGCTATGAACACTGAAGCTTTCTTT
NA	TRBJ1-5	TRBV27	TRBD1	CAIKQGAEQPQHF	TGTGCCATAAAACAGGGGGCGGAACAGCCCCAGCATTTT
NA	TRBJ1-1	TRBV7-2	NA	CASSLGRGMNTEAFF	TGTGCCAGCAGCTTAGGAAGGGGAATGAACACTGAAGCTTTCTTT
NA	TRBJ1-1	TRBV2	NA	CASSVDSLNTEAFF	TGTGCCAGCAGCGTGGACAGCTTGAACACTGAAGCTTTCTTT
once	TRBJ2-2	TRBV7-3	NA	CASRWGLAPNTGELFF	TGTGCCAGCAGATGGGGTCTAGCGCCGAACACCGGGGAGCTGTTTTTT
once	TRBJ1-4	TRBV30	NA	CAWGAGGNEKLFF	TGTGCTTGGGGGGCAGGCGGAAATGAAAAACTGTTTTTT
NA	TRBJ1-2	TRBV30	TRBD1	CAWSQGAYGYTF	TGTGCCTGGAGTCAGGGGGCATATGGCTACACCTTC
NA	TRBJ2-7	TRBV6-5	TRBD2	CASSYDGGSSYEQYF	TGTGCCAGCAGTTACGACGGGGGGAGCTCCTACGAGCAGTACTTC
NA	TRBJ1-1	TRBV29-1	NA	CSASQGPEAFF	TGCAGCGCCTCTCAGGGGCCTGAAGCTTTCTTT
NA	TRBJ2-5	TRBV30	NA	CAWSSIGGAQETQYF	TGTGCCTGGAGCTCGATAGGGGGGGCACAAGAGACCCAGTACTTC
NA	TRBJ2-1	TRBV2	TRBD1	CASSLQGHEQFF	TGTGCCAGCAGCTTACAGGGGCATGAGCAGTTCTTC
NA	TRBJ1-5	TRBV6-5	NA	CASSPGGGRQPQHF	TGTGCCAGCAGTCCCGGGGGGGGCAGACAGCCCCAGCATTTT